This T cell receptor (beta chain) was retrieved from a study of early T cells in non-severe SARS-CoV-2 infection. The CDR3 loop spans 13 amino acids. V gave up 4 bases and J gave up 11 bases; unmatched junction bases: 9. Germline V gives CDR1 SGHRS, CDR2 YFSETQ. TCRdb called the 5' RACE reads again in MiXCR, with one record for every CDR3 protein. Of some 56,000 distinct CDR3 sequences listed, about 10% are singletons. V and J are TRBV5-1 and TRBJ1-2; 9 bases line up with TRBD1. What was sequenced was whole blood. This TCR was recovered from an adult who was a healthcare worker with PCR-confirmed SARS-CoV-2 infection or an uninfected control (not recorded which). The CDR3 region is CASSPGQGVGYTF. The CDR3, as DNA: TGCGCCAGCAGCCCGGGACAGGGTGTGGGATACACCTTC. The entire variable domain, with the rest obtained from reference TRBV5-1 and TRBJ1-2, is as follows: KAGVTQTPRYLIKTRGQQVTLSCSPISGHRSVSWYQQTPGQGLQFLFEYFSETQRNKGNFPGRFSGRQFSNSRSEMNVSTLELGDSALYLCASSPGQGVGYTFGSGTRLTVV.